The rows below give T cell receptor beta chains drawn from one sample of a study of T cells in Graves' hyperthyroidism and ophthalmopathy. MiXCR was run by TCRdb on the multiplex PCR reads, yielding one entry per CDR3 protein. Of around 400,000 distinct CDR3 sequences in the sample, 15% to 18% are singletons; the top ten hold roughly a quarter. The sample consisted of blood. Every receptor here comes from a woman in her late teens or twenties with Graves' hyperthyroidism that later progressed to Graves' ophthalmopathy. Both conserved end residues are trimmed from each CDR3. Clone size, where shown, is once, few, many, or a class for clones that have expanded.

j_call clone_size v_call cdr3_aa
TRBJ1-1 many TRBV20-1 SARRGPYNTEAF
TRBJ2-7 few TRBV9 ASSVDGTDSYEQY
TRBJ2-1 many TRBV28 ASAGQGFGDEQF
TRBJ1-4 few TRBV11-2 ASSFGQGEFEKLF
TRBJ1-6 many TRBV3-1 ASSQGGGPSPLH
TRBJ2-7 many TRBV29-1 SVDRGQGVSYEQY
TRBJ2-7 few TRBV30 VWRTSGSNEQY
TRBJ2-3 NA TRBV5-4 ASSRSTVDTQY
TRBJ2-7 NA TRBV6-1 ASSGLAGDHYEQY
TRBJ2-3 NA TRBV20-1 SAHPTSGSADTQY
TRBJ2-1 many TRBV6-2/TRBV6-3 ASSYGVSYNEQF
TRBJ1-2 NA TRBV2 ASIYTQGQDYGYT
TRBJ2-2 many TRBV7-9 ASSLRGGGDAGELF
TRBJ2-1 few TRBV5-1 ASSPGGDFGQF
TRBJ2-1 NA TRBV7-8 ASHSGRNEQF
TRBJ2-1 many TRBV30 AWSEPGLDSYNEQF
TRBJ1-1 many TRBV5-1 ASSFGREDTEAF
TRBJ2-7 many TRBV7-9 ASTNQGQGGNEQY
TRBJ2-1 many TRBV27 ASMGRLAGVSYNEQF
TRBJ1-1 many TRBV29-1 SVDPRGVYRAF
TRBJ2-1 few TRBV20-1 SARGQTLYNEQF
TRBJ1-2 NA TRBV4-3 ASSQDGANYGYT
TRBJ2-7 NA TRBV20-1 SALQSYEQY
TRBJ2-7 few TRBV20-1 SARVSGVLGYEQY
TRBJ2-7 few TRBV4-1 ASKGLSDYEQY
TRBJ2-1 many TRBV27 ASSPKLAEYNEQF
TRBJ2-3 many TRBV2 ASSQSDTQY
TRBJ1-6 NA TRBV20-1 SASRRTSTNDSPLH
TRBJ1-1 NA TRBV5-1 ASRVQGEAF
TRBJ2-7 NA TRBV6-2/TRBV6-3 ASSHVRTSGRREQY
TRBJ1-2 many TRBV28 ASSFEARYGYT
TRBJ2-7 many TRBV28 ASSPWVGEQY
TRBJ2-7 NA TRBV19 ASSIRASFYEQY
TRBJ2-2 many TRBV7-2 ASSLVGGGSFGTGELF
TRBJ2-1 few TRBV6-1 ASLIAGGLEQF
TRBJ2-2 few TRBV7-7 ASSSGTSEAGELF
TRBJ2-7 NA TRBV6-4 ASRSTIGQASTYEQY
TRBJ2-7 NA TRBV9 ASSVGSWGAVNEQY
TRBJ2-7 few TRBV28 ASSRDYFEQY
TRBJ2-5 many TRBV7-9 ASSLARARKETQY
TRBJ1-1 many TRBV2 ASSEARADTEAF
TRBJ1-4 many TRBV20-1 SARVWTGQNEKLF
TRBJ2-2 many TRBV4-1 ASSLGLVVYTGELF
TRBJ2-3 many TRBV18 ASSPRQWSTDTQY
TRBJ2-1 many TRBV11-2 ASSLGRLAGGPLGYNEQF
TRBJ2-1 few TRBV6-2/TRBV6-3 ASSYSFYIATDNEQF
TRBJ1-4 many TRBV27 ASKGRLEEKLF
TRBJ1-1 few TRBV12-5 ASASGVNTEAF
TRBJ2-3 NA TRBV29-1 SVEGRGDTQY
TRBJ1-1 many TRBV7-2 ASSLVAGTEAF
TRBJ2-7 many TRBV20-1 SASTGTEQY
TRBJ2-2 NA TRBV6-1 ASRSGTGLSTGELF
TRBJ1-5 many TRBV20-1 SNGVGNQPQH
TRBJ2-7 NA TRBV14 ASSQRKGPEVGDRGYEQY